Following are 11 T cell receptor beta chains from one sample sequenced in a study of T cell responses to AZD1222 COVID-19 vaccine. Method: immunoSEQ multiplex PCR; TCRdb's copy keeps in-frame clones and lacks some. This table holds 85,000 to 100,000 clones, approximately 86% found once. The sample here was peripheral blood, taken on day 0 of AZD1222 vaccination. These receptors originate from an adult in good health.

The chain links TRBV9 to TRBJ2-5; no firm D call. The length of the CDR3 is 13 residues. From germline, CDR1 is SGDLS and CDR2 YYNGEE. V lost 2 bases and J lost 2, with 7 bases in between. The CDR3 DNA is TGTGCCAGCAGCGTTGACATACAAGAGACCCAGTACTTC. Translating gives CASSVDIQETQYF.

The chain is built from TRBV29-1 and TRBJ2-3, with D possibly being TRBD1 (6 bases). The CDR3 has 14 residues. The V end lost 7 bases, the J end lost 0 bases, and 14 bases lay between the germline ends. Germline V gives CDR1 SQVTM, CDR2 ANQGSEA. The CDR3 region is CSGEPGHSTDTQYF. CDR3 DNA: TGCAGCGGAGAACCGGGACACAGCACAGATACGCAGTATTTT.

The genes are TRBV5-1 and TRBJ1-1; 7 bases align to TRBD1. In germline, CDR1 is SGHRS, CDR2 YFSETQ. The CDR3 spans 15 residues. V lost 4 bases, J lost 4 bases, and 10 bases stayed unmatched. CDR3 DNA: TGCGCCAGCAGCCCGACAGGGAGGACGGGCACTGAAGCTTTCTTT. Protein: CASSPTGRTGTEAFF.

The J gene is TRBJ2-5, the V gene TRBV2, with 11 bases that match TRBD2. Unmatched junction bases numbered 8, after V lost 2 bases and J lost 9 bases. Germline assignment: CDR1 SNHLY and CDR2 FYNNEI. This CDR3 is built from 15 residues. The CDR3 is CASSETVLAGGPQYF. The CDR3 DNA follows: TGTGCCAGCAGTGAAACGGTCCTAGCGGGGGGCCCCCAGTACTTC. Filled out from reference TRBV2 and TRBJ2-5, the complete variable domain reads EPEVTQTPSHQVTQMGQEVILRCVPISNHLYFYWYRQILGQKVEFLVSFYNNEISEKSEIFDDQFSVERPDGSNFTLKIRSTKLEDSAMYFCASSETVLAGGPQYFGPGTRLLVL.

This chain uses TRBV25-1 with TRBJ1-2; D gene ambiguous. This CDR3 is 13 amino acids long. Germline CDR1 is MGHDK and CDR2 is SYGVNS. Trimming left V 2 bases short and J 8 bases short, with 12 bases between. This CDR3 is CASSERGKRGYTF. In DNA, the CDR3 is TGTGCCAGCAGTGAACGAGGGAAGAGAGGCTACACCTTC.

This rearrangement joins TRBV15 to TRBJ2-6; TRBD1 aligns across 11 bases. CDR1 LNHNV and CDR2 YYDKDF come from the germline V gene (reference sequence). The CDR3 covers 18 residues. The trim removed 1 base at V and 0 bases at J, leaving 2 bases unmatched. The CDR3 DNA follows: TGTGCCACCAGCAGAGGCGGGACAGGGGGCTCTGGGGCCAACGTCCTGACTTTC. It codes for CATSRGGTGGSGANVLTF.

The chain employs TRBV7-3 and TRBJ2-1, with TRBD2 identical over 15 bases. This CDR3 region has 17 residues. CDR1 SGHTA and CDR2 FQGTGA come from the germline V gene. Germline trimming cut 5 bases from V and 6 bases from J; bases unmatched to any gene: 8. This chain's CDR3 is CASSLGTSGRLGNEQFF. The CDR3 DNA reads as TGTGCCAGCAGCCTAGGGACTAGCGGGAGGCTGGGCAATGAGCAGTTCTTC.

V gene TRBV6-2 or TRBV6-3 combines with J gene TRBJ1-2, with unresolved D. The germline V gene has CDR1 MNHEY and CDR2 SVGEGT. This CDR3 is built from 13 residues. V was clipped by 2 bases and J by 2 bases, with 6 bases between them. Here the CDR3 reads CASSYGGNYGYTF. In nucleotides, the CDR3 is TGTGCCAGCAGTTACGGAGGGAACTATGGCTACACCTTC.

A few counts support this clone. The CDR3 coding sequence is TGTGCCAGCTCACCACCGACTAGCGGGCTGGGCGAGCAGTACTTC. Protein: CASSPPTSGLGEQYF. The chain carries TRBV18 and TRBJ2-7, with 10 positions matching TRBD2. Germline V gene sequence: CDR1 KGHSH, CDR2 LQKENI. Germline trimming cut 0 bases from V and 6 bases from J; bases unmatched to any gene: 5. The CDR3 is 15 amino acids.

The chain employs TRBV6-5 and TRBJ1-3, with TRBD1 as a possible D gene (6 bases). The CDR3 is 16 residues long. Trimming removed 3 bases at V and 3 bases at J, with 15 bases between. Germline V gene sequence: CDR1 MNHEY, CDR2 SVGAGI. The DNA of the CDR3 is TGTGCCAGCAGTTATTCACAGGGTAGCGGTGGAAACACCATATATTTT. It translates to CASSYSQGSGGNTIYF.

This clone has only a few counts. This sequence joins TRBV7-2 and TRBJ1-3; the D is unclear. Germline assignment: CDR1 SGHTA and CDR2 FQGNSA. V dropped 0 bases and J dropped 3 bases, with 6 bases sitting between them. This CDR3 has 14 residues. CDR3 bases: TGTGCCAGCAGCTTAGCCAGCGGTGGAAACACCATATATTTT. Its translation is CASSLASGGNTIYF.